The rows below give T cell receptor beta chains drawn from one sample of a study of metastatic and nonmetastatic thyroid tumors. TCRdb reanalyzed the PCR reads with MiXCR. This table holds about 35,000 clones, approximately 30% found once. Material for sequencing was blood. The receptors were gathered from a female donor with papillary thyroid cancer or a benign thyroid nodule (not recorded which). Some clones in this sample may be carry-over from other donors' samples. CDR3s include the opening cysteine and the closing phenylalanine or tryptophan. Fields, in order: clone size, D gene, J gene, V gene, CDR3 protein, CDR3 DNA. D genes are given only for firm matches. Expanded clones get a size class; other rows say once, few or many, or leave the size out.

many | TRBD1 | TRBJ2-1 | TRBV19 | CASSGTGGFEQFF | TGTGCCAGTAGTGGGACAGGGGGCTTCGAGCAGTTCTTC
few | NA | TRBJ1-4 | TRBV6-1 | CASSEDFWTATNEKLFF | TGTGCCAGCAGTGAGGATTTTTGGACAGCAACTAATGAAAAACTGTTTTTT
medium-sized | NA | TRBJ2-7 | TRBV6-1 | CASSEYSGGYEQYF | TGTGCCAGCAGTGAATATTCGGGTGGCTACGAGCAGTACTTC
medium-sized | NA | TRBJ1-2 | TRBV19 | CASSRDINYGYTF | TGTGCCAGCTCCCGGGACATTAACTATGGCTACACCTTC
few | NA | TRBJ2-1 | TRBV10-1 | CAGSELFVGEQFF | TGCGCCGGCAGTGAGTTGTTCGTGGGTGAGCAGTTCTTC
NA | NA | TRBJ1-5 | TRBV7-9 | CASRASGGEPQHF | TGTGCCAGCAGAGCTTCGGGTGGGGAGCCCCAGCATTTT
many | TRBD1 | TRBJ2-7 | TRBV7-9 | CASSPGTGAYEQYF | TGTGCCAGCAGCCCAGGGACAGGAGCCTACGAGCAGTACTTC
many | NA | TRBJ1-5 | TRBV4-1 | CASSQEPLGKPQHF | TGCGCCAGCAGCCAAGAACCTCTGGGGAAGCCCCAGCATTTT
NA | NA | TRBJ1-6 | TRBV28 | CASSFGARSSYSPLHF | TGTGCCAGCAGTTTCGGGGCCCGCAGCTCCTATTCACCCCTCCACTTT
NA | TRBD1 | TRBJ1-5 | TRBV20-1 | CSASRTGGSHPQHF | TGCAGTGCTAGTCGGACAGGGGGTAGTCATCCCCAGCATTTT
few | NA | TRBJ1-2 | TRBV28 | CASSFRRLGRNGYTF | TGTGCCAGCAGTTTCCGGCGACTGGGGCGGAATGGCTACACCTTC
few | NA | TRBJ1-5 | TRBV15 | CATSSKRSNQPQHF | TGTGCCACCAGCTCCAAGCGGAGCAATCAGCCCCAGCATTTT
NA | NA | TRBJ2-7 | TRBV6-1 | CASKRTETTYEQYF | TGTGCCAGCAAAAGGACCGAGACGACCTACGAGCAGTACTTC
NA | NA | TRBJ2-7 | TRBV6-2/TRBV6-3 | CASSYYGGIVNELYF | TGTGCCAGCAGTTACTATGGCGGGATAGTGAACGAGCTGTACTTC
NA | NA | TRBJ2-7 | TRBV7-9 | CASRDQGGTYEQYF | TGTGCCAGCAGAGATCAGGGGGGCACTTACGAGCAGTACTTC
many | NA | TRBJ2-3 | TRBV5-1 | CASSLTQGGGDTQYF | TGCGCCAGCAGCTTGACCCAGGGTGGGGGAGATACGCAGTATTTT
few | TRBD2 | TRBJ2-3 | TRBV12-3/TRBV12-4 | CASSLASGITDTQYF | TGTGCCAGCAGTTTGGCTAGCGGGATCACAGATACGCAGTATTTT
few | NA | TRBJ1-5 | TRBV19 | CASSLGNQPQHF | TGTGCCAGTAGCCTCGGCAATCAGCCCCAGCATTTT
few | TRBD1 | TRBJ2-7 | TRBV6-9 | CASSYTGDEQYF | TGTGCCAGCAGTTATACAGGGGATGAGCAGTACTTC
NA | TRBD1 | TRBJ1-1 | TRBV7-9 | CASSVTGPNTEAFF | TGTGCCAGCAGCGTGACAGGGCCGAACACTGAAGCTTTCTTT